The source of this T cell receptor (beta chain) is a study of T cell responses to AZD1222 COVID-19 vaccine. Findings and caveats of the study: White British people made up most donors, females outnumbered males, and clonal diversity was possibly underestimated. At 160-218 and 743-854, vaccine-associated CD4 TCRs were dominant, and they spanned spike.

This clone came up once. What it binds is unknown. Trimming took 7 bases from V and 3 from J, leaving 9 bases between them. Looked up from germline, CDR1 is LNHDA and CDR2 is SQIVND (reference sequence). The CDR3 has 13 amino acids. Libraries were prepared by immunoSEQ multiplex PCR; TCRdb keeps only in-frame clonotypes and omits some of them. The table shows roughly 150,000 clones, with less than 95% occurring only once. The source is an adult in good health. Specimen: peripheral blood, collected on day 0 of AZD1222 vaccination. V usage is TRBV19 and J usage is TRBJ2-2; D call uncertain. The CDR3 sequence: CASIRAYTGELFF. The CDR3 nucleotides are TGTGCCAGTATACGGGCTTACACCGGGGAGCTGTTTTTT. Full variable domain (remainder filled in from reference TRBV19 and TRBJ2-2): DGGITQSPKYLFRKEGQNVTLSCEQNLNHDAMYWYRQDPGQGLRLIYYSQIVNDFQKGDIAEGYSVSREKKESFPLTVTSAQKNPTAFYLCASIRAYTGELFFGEGSRLTVL.